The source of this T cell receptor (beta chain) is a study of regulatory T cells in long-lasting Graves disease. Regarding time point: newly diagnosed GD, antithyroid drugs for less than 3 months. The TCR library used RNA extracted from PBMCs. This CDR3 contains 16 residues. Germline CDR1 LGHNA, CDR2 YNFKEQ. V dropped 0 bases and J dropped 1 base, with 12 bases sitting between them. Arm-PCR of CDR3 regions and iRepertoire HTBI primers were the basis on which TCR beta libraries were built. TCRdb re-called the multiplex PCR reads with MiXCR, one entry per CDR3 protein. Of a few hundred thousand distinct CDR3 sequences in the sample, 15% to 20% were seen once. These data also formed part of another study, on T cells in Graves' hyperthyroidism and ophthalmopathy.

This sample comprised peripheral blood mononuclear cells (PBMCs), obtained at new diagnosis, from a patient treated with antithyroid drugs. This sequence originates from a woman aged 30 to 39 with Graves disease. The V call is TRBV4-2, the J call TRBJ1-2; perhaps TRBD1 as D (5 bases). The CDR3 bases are TGTGCCAGCAGCCAAGATCCGGGGCGGCGTAACTATGGCTACACCTTC. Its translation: CASSQDPGRRNYGYTF.